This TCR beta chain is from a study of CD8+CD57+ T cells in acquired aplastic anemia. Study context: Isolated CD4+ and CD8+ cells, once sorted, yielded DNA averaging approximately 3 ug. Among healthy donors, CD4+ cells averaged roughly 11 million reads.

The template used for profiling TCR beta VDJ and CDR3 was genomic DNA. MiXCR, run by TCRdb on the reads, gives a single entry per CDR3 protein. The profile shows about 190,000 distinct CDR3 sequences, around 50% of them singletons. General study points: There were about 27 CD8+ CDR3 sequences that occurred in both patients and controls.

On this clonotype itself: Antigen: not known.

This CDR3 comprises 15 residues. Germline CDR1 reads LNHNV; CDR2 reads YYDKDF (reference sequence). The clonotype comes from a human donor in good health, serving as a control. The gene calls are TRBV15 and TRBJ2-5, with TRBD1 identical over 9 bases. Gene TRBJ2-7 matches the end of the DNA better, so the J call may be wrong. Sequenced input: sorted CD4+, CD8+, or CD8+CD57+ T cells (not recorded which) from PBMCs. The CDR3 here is CATSTFGTGPYEQYF. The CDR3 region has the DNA TGTGCCACCAGCACGTTCGGGACAGGGCCCTACGAGCAGTACTTC.